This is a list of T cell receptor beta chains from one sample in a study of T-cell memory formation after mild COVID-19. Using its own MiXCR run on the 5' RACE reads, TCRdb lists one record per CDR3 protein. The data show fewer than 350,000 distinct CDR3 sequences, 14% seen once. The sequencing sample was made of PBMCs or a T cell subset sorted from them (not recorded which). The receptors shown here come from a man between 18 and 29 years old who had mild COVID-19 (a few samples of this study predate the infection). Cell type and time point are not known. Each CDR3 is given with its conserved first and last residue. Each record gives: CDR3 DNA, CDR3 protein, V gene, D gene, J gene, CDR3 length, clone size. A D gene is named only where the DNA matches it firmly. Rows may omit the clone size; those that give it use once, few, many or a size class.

CDR3nt: TGTGCCAGCAGCCAAGGACTAGCTCAAGAGACCCAGTACTTC; CDR3aa: CASSQGLAQETQYF; v_gene: TRBV4-2; d_gene: TRBD2; j_gene: TRBJ2-5; len: 14; abundance: medium-sized
CDR3nt: TGTGCCAGCAGCCTCAGGGGAGCGGGGGGCCACAATGAGCAGTTCTTC; CDR3aa: CASSLRGAGGHNEQFF; v_gene: TRBV12-3/TRBV12-4; d_gene: TRBD2; j_gene: TRBJ2-1; len: 16; abundance: many
CDR3nt: TGTGCCAGCAGGCTCACAGGGGCGGCTAATGAAAAACTGTTTTTT; CDR3aa: CASRLTGAANEKLFF; v_gene: TRBV27; d_gene: TRBD1; j_gene: TRBJ1-4; len: 15; abundance: few
CDR3nt: TGTGCCACCCACTACGAGCAGTACTTC; CDR3aa: CATHYEQYF; v_gene: TRBV24-1; d_gene: -; j_gene: TRBJ2-7; len: 9; abundance: few
CDR3nt: TGTGCCAGCAGTCGGATCACAGGGATTTGGCAGCCCCAGCATTTT; CDR3aa: CASSRITGIWQPQHF; v_gene: TRBV2; d_gene: -; j_gene: TRBJ1-5; len: 15; abundance: -
CDR3nt: TGTGCCAGCAGCCTAGCCCCCACGGCGACCCAGTACTTC; CDR3aa: CASSLAPTATQYF; v_gene: TRBV12-3/TRBV12-4; d_gene: -; j_gene: TRBJ2-5; len: 13; abundance: -
CDR3nt: TGCGCCAGCAGCGAGCGGAGGCCAGATACGCAGTATTTT; CDR3aa: CASSERRPDTQYF; v_gene: TRBV5-1; d_gene: -; j_gene: TRBJ2-3; len: 13; abundance: few
CDR3nt: TGTGCCAGCAGCTTAACTAGCGGGGGACCTCAAGAGACCCAGTACTTC; CDR3aa: CASSLTSGGPQETQYF; v_gene: TRBV7-3; d_gene: TRBD2; j_gene: TRBJ2-5; len: 16; abundance: few
CDR3nt: TGTGCCAGCAGCCCCCGGACACCCAGCTCCTACAATGAGCAGTTCTTC; CDR3aa: CASSPRTPSSYNEQFF; v_gene: TRBV11-2; d_gene: -; j_gene: TRBJ2-1; len: 16; abundance: -
CDR3nt: TGTGCCAGCAGCCCTATTAGCGTGGATACGCAGTATTTT; CDR3aa: CASSPISVDTQYF; v_gene: TRBV7-2; d_gene: -; j_gene: TRBJ2-3; len: 13; abundance: few
CDR3nt: TGTGCCAGCAGCCATGGATGGAGGTACAATGAGCAGTTCTTC; CDR3aa: CASSHGWRYNEQFF; v_gene: TRBV6-2/TRBV6-3; d_gene: -; j_gene: TRBJ2-1; len: 14; abundance: -
CDR3nt: TGTGCCACCAGCAGGAGGACAGGCGAGGGCGGGGAGCTGTTTTTT; CDR3aa: CATSRRTGEGGELFF; v_gene: TRBV15; d_gene: TRBD1; j_gene: TRBJ2-2; len: 15; abundance: few
CDR3nt: TGTGCCAGCAGTTACGCGGGGGGCGGGGAGAACATTCAGTACTTC; CDR3aa: CASSYAGGGENIQYF; v_gene: TRBV6-5; d_gene: TRBD2; j_gene: TRBJ2-4; len: 15; abundance: -
CDR3nt: TGTGCCAGTAGTATTACAGGGATTTTCGGCTACGAGCAGTACTTC; CDR3aa: CASSITGIFGYEQYF; v_gene: TRBV19; d_gene: -; j_gene: TRBJ2-7; len: 15; abundance: -
CDR3nt: TGCGCCAGCAGCCAACGTACAGGCCGACCTTCCTACGAGCAGTACTTC; CDR3aa: CASSQRTGRPSYEQYF; v_gene: TRBV4-3; d_gene: -; j_gene: TRBJ2-7; len: 16; abundance: -
CDR3nt: TGTGCCAGCAGCACTAGGGTACAAGAGACCCAGTACTTC; CDR3aa: CASSTRVQETQYF; v_gene: TRBV7-3; d_gene: -; j_gene: TRBJ2-5; len: 13; abundance: many
CDR3nt: TGTGCCAGCAGCCAAGTTGGAGCGGGGGGGCCGGGGGAGACCCAGTACTTC; CDR3aa: CASSQVGAGGPGETQYF; v_gene: TRBV4-2; d_gene: TRBD2; j_gene: TRBJ2-5; len: 17; abundance: -
CDR3nt: TGTGCCAGCAGCTTGGCATATGGGGCGCTCGGCTACACCTTC; CDR3aa: CASSLAYGALGYTF; v_gene: TRBV5-6; d_gene: -; j_gene: TRBJ1-2; len: 14; abundance: -
CDR3nt: TGTGCCAGCAGCCCGGCCGCCTCCTTAAATGAAAAACTGTTTTTT; CDR3aa: CASSPAASLNEKLFF; v_gene: TRBV4-2; d_gene: -; j_gene: TRBJ1-4; len: 15; abundance: -
CDR3nt: TGCGCCAGCAGACCGACAGGGGGCGATGAGCAGTTCTTC; CDR3aa: CASRPTGGDEQFF; v_gene: TRBV4-3; d_gene: TRBD1; j_gene: TRBJ2-1; len: 13; abundance: few
CDR3nt: TGCGCCAGCAGCCGAGGGGTAACTAATGAAAAACTGTTTTTT; CDR3aa: CASSRGVTNEKLFF; v_gene: TRBV5-1; d_gene: -; j_gene: TRBJ1-4; len: 14; abundance: many
CDR3nt: TGTGCCATCAGTGGCCTCTTTAGCGGGGGGGAGACAGATACGCAGTATTTT; CDR3aa: CAISGLFSGGETDTQYF; v_gene: TRBV10-3; d_gene: TRBD2; j_gene: TRBJ2-3; len: 17; abundance: -
CDR3nt: TGTGCCAGCAGCCAAGATGTCGGGAGGCCCTCATACACCTTC; CDR3aa: CASSQDVGRPSYTF; v_gene: TRBV3-1; d_gene: -; j_gene: TRBJ1-2; len: 14; abundance: -
CDR3nt: TGTGCCAGCAGCTCGCCGGGACAGGGTCGGAATGAGCAGTTCTTC; CDR3aa: CASSSPGQGRNEQFF; v_gene: TRBV7-8; d_gene: TRBD1; j_gene: TRBJ2-1; len: 15; abundance: many
CDR3nt: TGTGCCAGCAGTTACTCGTTCCCCCCTGGGGGCAATCAGCCCCAGCATTTT; CDR3aa: CASSYSFPPGGNQPQHF; v_gene: TRBV6-5; d_gene: -; j_gene: TRBJ1-5; len: 17; abundance: many
CDR3nt: TGCGCCAGCAGCCAATCGGGACAGAGTCTTGAAAAACTGTTTTTT; CDR3aa: CASSQSGQSLEKLFF; v_gene: TRBV5-1; d_gene: TRBD1; j_gene: TRBJ1-4; len: 15; abundance: few
CDR3nt: TGCAGTGCCCCAGAACCGACCTCTGGAAACACCATATATTTT; CDR3aa: CSAPEPTSGNTIYF; v_gene: TRBV20-1; d_gene: -; j_gene: TRBJ1-3; len: 14; abundance: -
CDR3nt: TGCGCCAGCAGCAAACAGGGGGCGGCAGTTTCTGAAGCTTTCTTT; CDR3aa: CASSKQGAAVSEAFF; v_gene: TRBV5-1; d_gene: TRBD1; j_gene: TRBJ1-1; len: 15; abundance: few
CDR3nt: TGTGCCAGCAGCTCCTCGGGACCTAATCAGCCCCAGCATTTT; CDR3aa: CASSSSGPNQPQHF; v_gene: TRBV7-2; d_gene: -; j_gene: TRBJ1-5; len: 14; abundance: -
CDR3nt: TGTGCCAGCACCTTGCGGCGGATAGAGACCCAGTACTTC; CDR3aa: CASTLRRIETQYF; v_gene: TRBV6-1; d_gene: -; j_gene: TRBJ2-5; len: 13; abundance: few
CDR3nt: TGTGCCAGCAGCACGAGGGAGAACTATGGCTACACCTTC; CDR3aa: CASSTRENYGYTF; v_gene: TRBV7-2; d_gene: -; j_gene: TRBJ1-2; len: 13; abundance: few
CDR3nt: TGTGCCAGCAGCTGGGACAGGGGGCTAGATTCACCCCTCCACTTT; CDR3aa: CASSWDRGLDSPLHF; v_gene: TRBV6-5; d_gene: TRBD1; j_gene: TRBJ1-6; len: 15; abundance: few
CDR3nt: TGTGCCACCAGTGAAGTGCAGGGGTACGAGCAGTACTTC; CDR3aa: CATSEVQGYEQYF; v_gene: TRBV24-1; d_gene: -; j_gene: TRBJ2-7; len: 13; abundance: -
CDR3nt: TGTGCCAGCAGTTACGCCTCGAGCTCCTATAATTCACCCCTCCACTTT; CDR3aa: CASSYASSSYNSPLHF; v_gene: TRBV6-5; d_gene: -; j_gene: TRBJ1-6; len: 16; abundance: -
CDR3nt: TGTGCCAGCAGCCAAGTGATGGAAGAGACCCAGTACTTC; CDR3aa: CASSQVMEETQYF; v_gene: TRBV4-2; d_gene: -; j_gene: TRBJ2-5; len: 13; abundance: -
CDR3nt: TGCGCCAGCAGCTTGGGTGTGTTGGGCCAGGGGGCTCACGAGCAGTACTTC; CDR3aa: CASSLGVLGQGAHEQYF; v_gene: TRBV5-1; d_gene: TRBD1; j_gene: TRBJ2-7; len: 17; abundance: many
CDR3nt: TGTGCCAGCAGCGGATCACCTTGGATCTCTGGGGCCAACGTCCTGACTTTC; CDR3aa: CASSGSPWISGANVLTF; v_gene: TRBV9; d_gene: -; j_gene: TRBJ2-6; len: 17; abundance: many
CDR3nt: TGTGCCAGCAGCTTACCCCGGGCCACAGATACGCAGTATTTT; CDR3aa: CASSLPRATDTQYF; v_gene: TRBV7-2; d_gene: -; j_gene: TRBJ2-3; len: 14; abundance: -
CDR3nt: TGTGCCAGCAGCAACCGACAGGGCTATAATTCACCCCTCCACTTT; CDR3aa: CASSNRQGYNSPLHF; v_gene: TRBV4-2; d_gene: TRBD1; j_gene: TRBJ1-6; len: 15; abundance: -
CDR3nt: TGCGCCAGCAGCCAGTTCAGAACCTACGAGCAGTACTTC; CDR3aa: CASSQFRTYEQYF; v_gene: TRBV4-1; d_gene: -; j_gene: TRBJ2-7; len: 13; abundance: few
CDR3nt: TGTGCCAGCAGCCCCCGTCGGCTGGCGGATGAGCAGTTCTTC; CDR3aa: CASSPRRLADEQFF; v_gene: TRBV7-8; d_gene: -; j_gene: TRBJ2-1; len: 14; abundance: -
CDR3nt: TGCAGTGCTAGAGTAGAAGGGACAGCCAACACTGAAGCTTTCTTT; CDR3aa: CSARVEGTANTEAFF; v_gene: TRBV20-1; d_gene: TRBD1; j_gene: TRBJ1-1; len: 15; abundance: -
CDR3nt: TGTGCCAGCAGCATAGGGGTTAATCAGCCCCAGCATTTT; CDR3aa: CASSIGVNQPQHF; v_gene: TRBV7-2; d_gene: -; j_gene: TRBJ1-5; len: 13; abundance: few
CDR3nt: TGCGCCAGCAGCTTGCGGCTAGCGGGGGTCTCCTACAATGAGCAGTTCTTC; CDR3aa: CASSLRLAGVSYNEQFF; v_gene: TRBV5-1; d_gene: TRBD2; j_gene: TRBJ2-1; len: 17; abundance: few
CDR3nt: TGTGCCAGCAGCCAAAACGAAGGAGGAGGCTCACCCCTCCACTTT; CDR3aa: CASSQNEGGGSPLHF; v_gene: TRBV3-1; d_gene: -; j_gene: TRBJ1-6; len: 15; abundance: many
CDR3nt: TGTGCCAGCAGTCGCGACAGGGTTTATGGCTACACCTTC; CDR3aa: CASSRDRVYGYTF; v_gene: TRBV6-5; d_gene: TRBD1; j_gene: TRBJ1-2; len: 13; abundance: few
CDR3nt: TGTGCCAGCAGTTACTCCCTCGTAAACCTCAGGGGTGGCGACGAGCAGTACTTC; CDR3aa: CASSYSLVNLRGGDEQYF; v_gene: TRBV6-6; d_gene: -; j_gene: TRBJ2-7; len: 18; abundance: few
CDR3nt: TGTGCCAGCAGCCAGGAATCGACAGAGTACTATGGCTACACCTTC; CDR3aa: CASSQESTEYYGYTF; v_gene: TRBV4-2; d_gene: -; j_gene: TRBJ1-2; len: 15; abundance: -
CDR3nt: TGCGCCAGCAGCCAAGATTTTGGGGACAGGGCGGATGAGCAGTTCTTC; CDR3aa: CASSQDFGDRADEQFF; v_gene: TRBV4-3; d_gene: TRBD1; j_gene: TRBJ2-1; len: 16; abundance: few
CDR3nt: TGTGCCAGCAGCTTAGTCCCAGCGGGGGACGTAGAGACCCAGTACTTC; CDR3aa: CASSLVPAGDVETQYF; v_gene: TRBV7-2; d_gene: TRBD2; j_gene: TRBJ2-5; len: 16; abundance: few
CDR3nt: TGTGCCAGCTTTACCGGGGGCAGGGGTGGCACAGATACGCAGTATTTT; CDR3aa: CASFTGGRGGTDTQYF; v_gene: TRBV7-9; d_gene: -; j_gene: TRBJ2-3; len: 16; abundance: -
CDR3nt: TGTGCCAGCAGAAGGACTAGCGGGGGGGCTGGTGAGCAGTTCTTC; CDR3aa: CASRRTSGGAGEQFF; v_gene: TRBV12-3/TRBV12-4; d_gene: TRBD2; j_gene: TRBJ2-1; len: 15; abundance: -
CDR3nt: TGTGCCAGCAGCTTAGTGCGGGGCGCCAATGAGCAGTTCTTC; CDR3aa: CASSLVRGANEQFF; v_gene: TRBV7-9; d_gene: -; j_gene: TRBJ2-1; len: 14; abundance: -
CDR3nt: TGTGCCAGCAGAGACGACAGGCGCAACTCCTACAATGAGCAGTTCTTC; CDR3aa: CASRDDRRNSYNEQFF; v_gene: TRBV12-3/TRBV12-4; d_gene: -; j_gene: TRBJ2-1; len: 16; abundance: -
CDR3nt: TGTGCCAGCAGCTTGGATCACACGGGGAATTCACCCCTCCACTTT; CDR3aa: CASSLDHTGNSPLHF; v_gene: TRBV5-4; d_gene: -; j_gene: TRBJ1-6; len: 15; abundance: -
CDR3nt: TGTGCCAGCAGCGCGACTAGCGGGGGGGAAGAGACCCAGTACTTC; CDR3aa: CASSATSGGEETQYF; v_gene: TRBV7-2; d_gene: TRBD2; j_gene: TRBJ2-5; len: 15; abundance: few
CDR3nt: TGCGCCAGCAGCCGGCCCGGGACAGGGGGGAACACTGAAGCTTTCTTT; CDR3aa: CASSRPGTGGNTEAFF; v_gene: TRBV4-3; d_gene: TRBD1; j_gene: TRBJ1-1; len: 16; abundance: -
CDR3nt: TGTGCCAGCTCCCCTGGGCAGGGACTTTACAATGAGCAGTTCTTC; CDR3aa: CASSPGQGLYNEQFF; v_gene: TRBV18; d_gene: -; j_gene: TRBJ2-1; len: 15; abundance: few
CDR3nt: TGTGCCACGTGGAACACCGGGGAGCTGTTTTTT; CDR3aa: CATWNTGELFF; v_gene: TRBV15; d_gene: -; j_gene: TRBJ2-2; len: 11; abundance: -
CDR3nt: TGTGCCAGCAGTTCCCCGACAGATGGTTGGGCCTACACCTTC; CDR3aa: CASSSPTDGWAYTF; v_gene: TRBV12-3/TRBV12-4; d_gene: -; j_gene: TRBJ1-2; len: 14; abundance: -